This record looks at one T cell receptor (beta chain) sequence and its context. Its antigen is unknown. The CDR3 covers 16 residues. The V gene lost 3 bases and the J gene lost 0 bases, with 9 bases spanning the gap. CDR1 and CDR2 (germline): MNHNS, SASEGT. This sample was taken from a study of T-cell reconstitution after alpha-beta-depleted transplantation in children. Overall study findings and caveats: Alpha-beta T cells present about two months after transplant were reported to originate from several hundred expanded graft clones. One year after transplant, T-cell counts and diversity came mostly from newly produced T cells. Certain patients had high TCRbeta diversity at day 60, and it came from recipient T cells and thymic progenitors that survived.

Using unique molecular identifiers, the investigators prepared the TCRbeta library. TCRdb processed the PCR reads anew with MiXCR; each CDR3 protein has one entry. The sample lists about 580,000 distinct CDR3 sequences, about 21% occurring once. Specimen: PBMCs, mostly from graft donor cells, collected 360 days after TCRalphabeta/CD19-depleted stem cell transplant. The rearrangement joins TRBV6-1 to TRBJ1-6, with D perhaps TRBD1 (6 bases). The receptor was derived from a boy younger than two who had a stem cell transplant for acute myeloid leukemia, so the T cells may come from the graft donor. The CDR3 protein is CASSDDRSSYNSPLHF. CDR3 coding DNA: TGTGCCAGCAGTGACGACAGGAGCTCCTATAATTCACCCCTCCACTTT.